The rows below give T cell receptor beta chains drawn from one sample of a study of beta chain features in type 1 diabetes. TCRdb's copy holds only in-frame clones and misses some; the assay was immunoSEQ multiplex PCR. The table has about 400,000 clones, around 13% seen once. Sample: naive CD4+ T cells from blood. Receptors were obtained from a man aged 18 to 30 in good health. Both conserved end residues are part of each CDR3. The D gene is left open where the match is weak. Where a row states a size, it is once, few, many or the class of an expanded clone; other rows omit it.

size: few
D: -
V: TRBV9
J: TRBJ2-3
DNA: TGTGCCAGCAGCGTAGCAGGGATCACAGATACGCAGTATTTT
CDR3: CASSVAGITDTQYF

size: few
D: -
V: TRBV19
J: TRBJ2-5
DNA: TGTGCCAGTAACCCAACTGCGGCCGGGAAAGAGACCCAGTACTTC
CDR3: CASNPTAAGKETQYF

size: -
D: -
V: TRBV19
J: TRBJ2-3
DNA: TGTGCCAGTAGTATAGCGTTGCGGCGGGGTAACACAGATACGCAGTATTTT
CDR3: CASSIALRRGNTDTQYF

size: few
D: -
V: TRBV18
J: TRBJ2-1
DNA: TGTGCCAGCTCATCCATAGCCACCGATGAGCAGTTCTTC
CDR3: CASSSIATDEQFF

size: few
D: -
V: TRBV30
J: TRBJ1-5
DNA: TGTGCCTGGAGTCCGGGGGCGGGGGGCGGCAATCAGCCCCAGCATTTT
CDR3: CAWSPGAGGGNQPQHF

size: -
D: -
V: TRBV28
J: TRBJ2-5
DNA: TGTGCCAGCAGTCCCTTAATGACAGCTTACCAAGAGACCCAGTACTTC
CDR3: CASSPLMTAYQETQYF

size: -
D: TRBD1
V: TRBV7-2
J: TRBJ2-7
DNA: TGTGCCAGCAGCCTACTGACAGGGGTCCCCTACGAGCAGTACTTC
CDR3: CASSLLTGVPYEQYF

size: -
D: TRBD2
V: TRBV4-1
J: TRBJ2-5
DNA: TGCGCCAGCAGCCTCGGGAGGTCCGCAGAGACCCAGTACTTC
CDR3: CASSLGRSAETQYF

size: few
D: -
V: TRBV28
J: TRBJ1-1
DNA: TGTGCCACCATAAGGGGAGGCGCTGAAGCTTTCTTT
CDR3: CATIRGGAEAFF

size: -
D: TRBD1
V: TRBV5-1
J: TRBJ2-2
DNA: TGCGCCAGCAGCTTGGTACAGGGGGCCGGGGAGCTGTTTTTT
CDR3: CASSLVQGAGELFF

size: few
D: TRBD1
V: TRBV2
J: TRBJ2-7
DNA: TGTGCCAGCAAGGCCCTGAGATTCCAGGGGGACGAGCAGTACTTC
CDR3: CASKALRFQGDEQYF